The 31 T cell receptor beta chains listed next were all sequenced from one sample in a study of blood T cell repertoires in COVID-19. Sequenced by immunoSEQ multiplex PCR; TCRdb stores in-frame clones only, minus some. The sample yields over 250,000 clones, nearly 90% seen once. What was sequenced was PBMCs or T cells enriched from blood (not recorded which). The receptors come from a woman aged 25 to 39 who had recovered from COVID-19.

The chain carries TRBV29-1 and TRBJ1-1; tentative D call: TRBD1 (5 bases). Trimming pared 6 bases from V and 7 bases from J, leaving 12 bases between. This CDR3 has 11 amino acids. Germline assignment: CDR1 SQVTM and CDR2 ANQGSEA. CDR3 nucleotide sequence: TGCAGCGTGAGGGACGGGGGTGAAGCTTTCTTT. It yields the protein CSVRDGGEAFF.

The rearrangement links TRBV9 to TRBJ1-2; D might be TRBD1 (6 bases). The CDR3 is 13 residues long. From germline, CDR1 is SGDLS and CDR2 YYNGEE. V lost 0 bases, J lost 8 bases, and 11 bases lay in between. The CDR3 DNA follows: TGTGCCAGCAGCGTAGACAGGGTCGGGGGCTACACCTTC. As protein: CASSVDRVGGYTF.

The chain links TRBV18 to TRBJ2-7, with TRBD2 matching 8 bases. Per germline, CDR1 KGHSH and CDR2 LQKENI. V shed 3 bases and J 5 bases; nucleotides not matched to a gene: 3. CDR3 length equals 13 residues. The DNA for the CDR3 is TGTGCCAGCTCACCTCCCGGGGGGGACGAGCAGTACTTC. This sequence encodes CASSPPGGDEQYF. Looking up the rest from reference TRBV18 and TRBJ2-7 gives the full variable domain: NAGVMQNPRHLVRRRGQEARLRCSPMKGHSHVYWYRQLPEEGLKFMVYLQKENIIDESGMPKERFSAEFPKEGPSILRIQQVVRGDSAAYFCASSPPGGDEQYFGPGTRLTVT.

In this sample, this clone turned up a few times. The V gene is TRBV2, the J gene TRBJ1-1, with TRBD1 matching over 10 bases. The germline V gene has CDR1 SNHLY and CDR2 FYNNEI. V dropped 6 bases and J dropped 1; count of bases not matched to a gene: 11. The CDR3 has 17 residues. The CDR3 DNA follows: TGTGCCAGCAGCTTCCCGGGACAGGGGACTTCGAACACTGAAGCTTTCTTT. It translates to CASSFPGQGTSNTEAFF.

CDR3 amino acids: CASSLEPGQGLYGYTF. The CDR3 coding sequence is TGTGCCAGCAGCTTGGAGCCGGGACAGGGTCTCTATGGCTACACCTTC. This chain uses TRBV11-1 with TRBJ1-2; 9 nucleotides agree with TRBD1. The CDR3 consists of 16 residues. Germline values: CDR1 SGHAT, CDR2 FQDESV (reference sequence). The trim removed 3 bases at V and 4 bases at J, leaving 9 bases unmatched.

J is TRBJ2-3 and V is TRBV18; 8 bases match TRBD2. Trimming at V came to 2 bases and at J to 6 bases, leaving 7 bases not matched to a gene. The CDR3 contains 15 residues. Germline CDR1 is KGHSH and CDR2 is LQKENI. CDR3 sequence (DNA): TGTGCCAGCTCACCATCCGCGTCGGGAGGGGATACGCAGTATTTT. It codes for CASSPSASGGDTQYF.

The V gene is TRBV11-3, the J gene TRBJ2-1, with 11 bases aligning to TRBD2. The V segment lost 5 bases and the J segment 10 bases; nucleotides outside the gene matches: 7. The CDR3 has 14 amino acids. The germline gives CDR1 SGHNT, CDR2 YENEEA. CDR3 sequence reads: CASSQRWTSGEQFF. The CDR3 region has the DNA TGTGCCAGCAGCCAAAGATGGACTAGCGGGGAGCAGTTCTTC.

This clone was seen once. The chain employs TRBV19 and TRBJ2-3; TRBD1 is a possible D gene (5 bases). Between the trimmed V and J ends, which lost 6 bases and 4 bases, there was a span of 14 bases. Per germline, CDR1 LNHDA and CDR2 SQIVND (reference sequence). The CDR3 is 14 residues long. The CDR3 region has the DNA TGTGCCAGTAGGTCCAGGGAAGGCCCAGATACGCAGTATTTT. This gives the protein CASRSREGPDTQYF.

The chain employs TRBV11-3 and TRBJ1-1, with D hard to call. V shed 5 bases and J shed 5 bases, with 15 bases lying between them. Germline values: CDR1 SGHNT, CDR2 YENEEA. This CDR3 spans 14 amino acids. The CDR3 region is CASSVRRVETEAFF. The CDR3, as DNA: TGTGCCAGCAGCGTAAGGAGGGTAGAGACTGAAGCTTTCTTT.

Here the CDR3 DNA reads TGTGCCAGCAGTGGCATCTTCAATCAGCCCCAGCATTTT. Translation: CASSGIFNQPQHF. V gene TRBV27 combines with J gene TRBJ1-5; the D is unclear. This CDR3 spans 13 amino acids. The V gene's germline CDR1 is MNHEY and CDR2 SMNVEV (reference sequence). V gave up 5 bases and J gave up 3 bases, with 8 bases separating them.

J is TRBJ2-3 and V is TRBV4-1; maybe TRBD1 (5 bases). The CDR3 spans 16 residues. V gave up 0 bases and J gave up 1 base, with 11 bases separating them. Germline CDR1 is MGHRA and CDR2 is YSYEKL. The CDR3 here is CASSQDQGRGTDTQYF. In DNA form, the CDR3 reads TGCGCCAGCAGCCAAGATCAGGGCAGGGGCACAGATACGCAGTATTTT.

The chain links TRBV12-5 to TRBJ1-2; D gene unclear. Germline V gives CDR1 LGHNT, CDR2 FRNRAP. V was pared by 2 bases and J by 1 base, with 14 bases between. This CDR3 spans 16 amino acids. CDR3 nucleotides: TGTGCTAGTGGTTTGTCCCCCGCGGAGCATAACTATGGCTACACCTTC. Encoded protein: CASGLSPAEHNYGYTF. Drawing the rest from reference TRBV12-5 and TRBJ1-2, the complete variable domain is DARVTQTPRHKVTEMGQEVTMRCQPILGHNTVFWYRQTMMQGLELLAYFRNRAPLDDSGMPKDRFSAEMPDATLATLKIQPSEPRDSAVYFCASGLSPAEHNYGYTFGSGTRLTVV.

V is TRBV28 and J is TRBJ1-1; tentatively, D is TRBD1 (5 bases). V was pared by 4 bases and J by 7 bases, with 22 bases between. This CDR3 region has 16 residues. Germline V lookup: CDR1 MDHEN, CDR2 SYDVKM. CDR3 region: CASSSPRGRGKIEAFF. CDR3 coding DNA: TGTGCCAGCAGTTCCCCGCGGGGACGGGGGAAGATTGAAGCTTTCTTT.

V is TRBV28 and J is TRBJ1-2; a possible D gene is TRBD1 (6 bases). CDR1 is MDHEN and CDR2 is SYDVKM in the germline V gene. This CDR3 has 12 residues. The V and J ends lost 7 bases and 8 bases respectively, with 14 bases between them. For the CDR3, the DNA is TGTGCCAGCAATCCAGGGGATCCGGGCTACACCTTC. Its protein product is CASNPGDPGYTF.

DNA of the CDR3: TGTGCCAGCAGCTCCCGGGGGAGGGACAGGGGATATGGCTACACCTTC. This codes for CASSSRGRDRGYGYTF. The gene calls are TRBV21-1 and TRBJ1-2; the D call TRBD1 from the table was never checked on the DNA. TRBV21-1 is a recognized pseudogene. The CDR3 covers 16 residues.

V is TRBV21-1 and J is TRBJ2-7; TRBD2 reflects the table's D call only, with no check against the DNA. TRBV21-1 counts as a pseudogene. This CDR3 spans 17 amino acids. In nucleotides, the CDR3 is TGTGCCAGCAGCCCGAGAAGGCGGGGGTTTTTACAATACGAGCAGTACTTC. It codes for CASSPRRRGFLQYEQYF.

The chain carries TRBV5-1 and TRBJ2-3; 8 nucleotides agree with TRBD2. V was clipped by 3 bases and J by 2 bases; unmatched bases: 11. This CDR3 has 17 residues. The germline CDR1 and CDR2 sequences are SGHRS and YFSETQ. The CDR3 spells CASSSPGTSGFTDTQYF. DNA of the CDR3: TGCGCCAGCAGCTCCCCAGGTACTAGCGGATTCACAGATACGCAGTATTTT.

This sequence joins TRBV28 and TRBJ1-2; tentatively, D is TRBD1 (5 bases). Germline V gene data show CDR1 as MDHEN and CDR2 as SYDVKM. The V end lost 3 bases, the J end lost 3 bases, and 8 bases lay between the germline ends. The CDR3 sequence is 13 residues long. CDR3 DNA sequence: TGTGCCAGCAGTTTCACGGGGGACTATGGCTACACCTTC. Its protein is CASSFTGDYGYTF.

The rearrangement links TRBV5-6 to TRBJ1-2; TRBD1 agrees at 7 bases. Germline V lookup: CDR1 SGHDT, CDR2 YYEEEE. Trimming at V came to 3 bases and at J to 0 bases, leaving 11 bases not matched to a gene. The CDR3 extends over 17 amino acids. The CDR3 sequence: CASSSIITGEANYGYTF. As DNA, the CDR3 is TGTGCCAGCAGCTCCATTATCACAGGGGAAGCTAACTATGGCTACACCTTC.

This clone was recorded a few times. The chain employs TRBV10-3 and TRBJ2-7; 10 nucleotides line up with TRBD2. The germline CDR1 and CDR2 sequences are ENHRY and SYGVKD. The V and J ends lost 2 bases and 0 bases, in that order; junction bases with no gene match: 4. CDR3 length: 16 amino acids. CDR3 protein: CAISEPLAGASYEQYF. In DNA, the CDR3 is TGTGCCATCAGTGAGCCCCTAGCGGGGGCCTCCTACGAGCAGTACTTC.

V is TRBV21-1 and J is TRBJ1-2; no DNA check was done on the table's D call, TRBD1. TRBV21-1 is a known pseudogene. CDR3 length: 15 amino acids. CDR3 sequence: CASSKVRGRGYGYTF. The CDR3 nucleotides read TGTGCCAGCAGCAAAGTGAGGGGGCGCGGCTATGGCTACACCTTC.

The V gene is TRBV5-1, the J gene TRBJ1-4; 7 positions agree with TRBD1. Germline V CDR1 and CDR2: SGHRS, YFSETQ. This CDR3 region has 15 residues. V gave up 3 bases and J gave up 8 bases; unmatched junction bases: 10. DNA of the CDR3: TGCGCCAGCAGCTCGACAGGGCCGACTGGGGAAAAACTGTTTTTT. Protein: CASSSTGPTGEKLFF.

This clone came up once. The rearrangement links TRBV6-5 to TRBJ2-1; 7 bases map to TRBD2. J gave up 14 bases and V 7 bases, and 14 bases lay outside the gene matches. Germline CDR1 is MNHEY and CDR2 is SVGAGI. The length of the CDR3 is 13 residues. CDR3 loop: CASTSLAEGGEFF. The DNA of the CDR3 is TGTGCCAGCACCTCCCTGGCGGAGGGAGGGGAGTTCTTC.

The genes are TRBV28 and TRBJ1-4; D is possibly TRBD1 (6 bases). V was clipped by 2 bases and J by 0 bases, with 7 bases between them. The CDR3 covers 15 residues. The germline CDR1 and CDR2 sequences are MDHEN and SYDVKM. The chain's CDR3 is CASSLEGATNEKLFF. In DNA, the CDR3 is TGTGCCAGCAGTTTAGAGGGGGCAACTAATGAAAAACTGTTTTTT.

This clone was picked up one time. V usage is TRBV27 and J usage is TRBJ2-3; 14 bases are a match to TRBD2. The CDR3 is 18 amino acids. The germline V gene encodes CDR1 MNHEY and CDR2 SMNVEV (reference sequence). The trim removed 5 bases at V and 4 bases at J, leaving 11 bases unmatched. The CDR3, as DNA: TGTGCCAGCAGTGGAAGGACTAGCGGGAGGCGTCTGGCAGATACGCAGTATTTT. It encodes CASSGRTSGRRLADTQYF.

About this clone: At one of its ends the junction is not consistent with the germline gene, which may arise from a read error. CDR3 amino acids: CASSYHRGSKWPDDSPLHF. The CDR3 DNA reads TGTGCCAGCAGCTACCACAGGGGGAGTAAGTGGCCCGATGATTCGCCCCTCCACTTT. J is TRBJ1-6 and V is TRBV13; TRBD1 aligns across 8 bases. The CDR3 has 19 residues. CDR1 and CDR2 from the germline V gene are PRHDT and FYEKMQ (reference sequence).

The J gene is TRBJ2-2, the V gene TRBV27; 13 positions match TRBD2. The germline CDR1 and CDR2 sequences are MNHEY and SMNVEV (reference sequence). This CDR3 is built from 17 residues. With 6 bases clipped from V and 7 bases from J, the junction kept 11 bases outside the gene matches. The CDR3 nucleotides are TGTGCCAGCAGCCGGACTAGCGGGAGATGGGGTGGCGGGGAGCTGTTTTTT. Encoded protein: CASSRTSGRWGGGELFF.

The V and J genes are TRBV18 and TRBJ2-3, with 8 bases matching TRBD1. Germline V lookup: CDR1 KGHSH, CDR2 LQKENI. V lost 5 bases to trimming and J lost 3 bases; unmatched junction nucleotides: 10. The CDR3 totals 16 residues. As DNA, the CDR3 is TGTGCCAGCTCATCCCCGACAGGGGCGGTTACAGATACGCAGTATTTT. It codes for CASSSPTGAVTDTQYF.

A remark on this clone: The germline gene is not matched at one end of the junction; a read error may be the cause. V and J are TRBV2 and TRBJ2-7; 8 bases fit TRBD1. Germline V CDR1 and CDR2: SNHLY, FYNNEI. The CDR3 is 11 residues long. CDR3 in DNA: TGTGCCAGCGAGAGCAGGGGGCTGTCCTGCTTC. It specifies CASESRGLSCF.

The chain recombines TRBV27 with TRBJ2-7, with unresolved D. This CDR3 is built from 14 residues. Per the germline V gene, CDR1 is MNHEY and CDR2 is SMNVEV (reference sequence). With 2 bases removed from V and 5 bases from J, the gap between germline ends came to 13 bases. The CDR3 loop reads CASSLVGGLNEQYF. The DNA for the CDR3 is TGTGCCAGCAGTTTAGTAGGTGGGCTGAACGAGCAGTACTTC.

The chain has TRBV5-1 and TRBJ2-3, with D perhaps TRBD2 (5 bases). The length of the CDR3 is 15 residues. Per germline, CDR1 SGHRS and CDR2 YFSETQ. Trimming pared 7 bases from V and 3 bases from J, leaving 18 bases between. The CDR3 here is CASGKAGIETDTQYF. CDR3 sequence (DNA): TGCGCCAGCGGCAAGGCGGGTATAGAGACAGATACGCAGTATTTT. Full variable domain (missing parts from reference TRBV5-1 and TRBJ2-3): KAGVTQTPRYLIKTRGQQVTLSCSPISGHRSVSWYQQTPGQGLQFLFEYFSETQRNKGNFPGRFSGRQFSNSRSEMNVSTLELGDSALYLCASGKAGIETDTQYFGPGTRLTVL.